The 25 T cell receptor beta chains reported below all come from one sample, sequenced in a study of T cells after yellow fever vaccination. One entry per CDR3 protein, called by TCRdb with MiXCR from the 5' RACE reads. The sample includes tens of thousands of distinct CDR3 sequences, roughly 3.2% seen only once; the top ten take 0.98%. Material: PBMCs, either bulk or a sorted T-cell subset (CD4+, CD8+, memory, or dextramer-sorted; not recorded which), obtained around 45 days after the first yellow fever vaccination. The receptors here all came from a man aged 18 to 29 who received the YFV17D yellow fever vaccine.

This clonotype was counted ten times or more. J is TRBJ2-3 and V is TRBV9; D is unresolved. This CDR3 has 14 amino acids. V lost 4 bases and J lost 1, with 10 bases in between. Germline lookup yields CDR1 SGDLS and CDR2 YYNGEE. The CDR3 coding sequence is TGTGCCAGCAGCATAGGTCTCGGCACAGATACGCAGTATTTT. Translating gives CASSIGLGTDTQYF.

This clonotype appeared many times. The chain links TRBV12-3 or TRBV12-4 to TRBJ1-4; D unresolved. This CDR3 has 13 residues. Trimming pared 3 bases from V and 6 bases from J, leaving 8 bases between. The CDR3 sequence: CASSFSSDEKLFF. The CDR3 DNA sequence: TGTGCCAGCAGTTTTTCGAGTGATGAAAAACTGTTTTTT.

This clonotype came up many times. The chain combines TRBV19 with TRBJ2-4, with D perhaps TRBD1 (6 bases). Germline assignment: CDR1 LNHDA and CDR2 SQIVND (reference sequence). The CDR3 is 14 residues long. Trimming shortened V by 6 bases and J by 7 bases, and 16 bases separated the two germline ends. The CDR3 protein is CASSTGQGFNIQYF. Here the CDR3 DNA reads TGTGCCAGTAGCACAGGGCAGGGTTTCAACATTCAGTACTTC. Combining the CDR3 with reference TRBV19 and TRBJ2-4 gives the whole variable domain DGGITQSPKYLFRKEGQNVTLSCEQNLNHDAMYWYRQDPGQGLRLIYYSQIVNDFQKGDIAEGYSVSREKKESFPLTVTSAQKNPTAFYLCASSTGQGFNIQYFGAGTRLSVL.

This clonotype occurred many times. The rearrangement joins TRBV5-1 to TRBJ2-2; a possible D gene is TRBD1 (6 bases). This CDR3 contains 16 residues. Per the germline V gene, CDR1 is SGHRS and CDR2 is YFSETQ. Trimming cost V 1 base and J 3 bases, with 13 bases left between them. The chain's CDR3 is CASSLFGRGYTGELFF. The CDR3 DNA is TGCGCCAGCAGCTTGTTCGGCAGGGGTTACACCGGGGAGCTGTTTTTT.

There are many counts of this clonotype. The chain couples TRBV6-4 to TRBJ1-2; D remains unclear. CDR1 and CDR2 (germline): MRHNA, SNTAGT. This CDR3 has 13 residues. Trimming removed 2 bases at V and 4 bases at J, with 8 bases between. In nucleotides, the CDR3 is TGTGCCAGCAGTGACCCGGGAGGCTATGGCTACACCTTC. Translating it yields CASSDPGGYGYTF.

This clonotype has a count of ten or more. The gene calls are TRBV5-1 and TRBJ2-1, with TRBD2 matching 11 bases. Germline CDR1 reads SGHRS; CDR2 reads YFSETQ. There are 16 residues in the CDR3. J lost 9 bases, V lost 0 bases, and 8 bases had no gene match. Written as DNA, the CDR3 is TGCGCCAGCAGCTTGGCGGCTAGCGGGGGGCAGGGTGAGCAGTTCTTC. This sequence encodes CASSLAASGGQGEQFF. Drawing the rest from reference TRBV5-1 and TRBJ2-1, the complete variable domain is KAGVTQTPRYLIKTRGQQVTLSCSPISGHRSVSWYQQTPGQGLQFLFEYFSETQRNKGNFPGRFSGRQFSNSRSEMNVSTLELGDSALYLCASSLAASGGQGEQFFGPGTRLTVL.

This clonotype has a handful of counts. V is TRBV9 and J is TRBJ2-1, with D possibly called TRBD1 or TRBD2 (5 bases each). Germline lookup yields CDR1 SGDLS and CDR2 YYNGEE. The CDR3 extends over 17 amino acids. V was pared by 0 bases and J by 0 bases, with 13 bases between. CDR3 nucleotide sequence: TGTGCCAGCAGCGTAGAAGGGACCCCGAGCTCCTACAATGAGCAGTTCTTC. Its translation: CASSVEGTPSSYNEQFF.

This clonotype was found many times. This chain links TRBV2 with TRBJ1-1; TRBD1 matches 10 bases. Germline CDR1 SNHLY, CDR2 FYNNEI. J was trimmed by 0 bases and V by 6 bases; bases with no gene match: 7. CDR3 size: 16 residues. The DNA for the CDR3 is TGTGCCAGCAGAGCTAAGGGACAGGGGATGAACACTGAAGCTTTCTTT. It yields the protein CASRAKGQGMNTEAFF.

This clonotype was seen at least ten times. The J gene is TRBJ2-5, the V gene TRBV5-1, with 7 bases identical to TRBD1. There are 13 residues in the CDR3. Per germline, CDR1 SGHRS and CDR2 YFSETQ. Unmatched junction bases numbered 4, after V lost 3 bases and J lost 5 bases. The CDR3 reads CASSSTGKETQYF. CDR3 nucleotide sequence: TGCGCCAGCAGCTCGACAGGGAAGGAGACCCAGTACTTC. Variable domain in full (rest from reference TRBV5-1 and TRBJ2-5): KAGVTQTPRYLIKTRGQQVTLSCSPISGHRSVSWYQQTPGQGLQFLFEYFSETQRNKGNFPGRFSGRQFSNSRSEMNVSTLELGDSALYLCASSSTGKETQYFGPGTRLLVL.

This clonotype has ten or more counts. The V and J genes are TRBV5-4 and TRBJ2-5; D unresolved. CDR1 is SGHNT and CDR2 is YYREEE in the germline V gene (reference sequence). This CDR3 is built from 13 residues. With 4 bases removed from V and 4 bases from J, the gap between germline ends came to 11 bases. CDR3 DNA: TGTGCCAGCAGCCGCTCCGAAGCAGAGACCCAGTACTTC. This translates into CASSRSEAETQYF.

This clonotype was recorded at least ten times. The CDR3 sequence is CASSQQGRNTEAFF. The CDR3 DNA sequence: TGCGCCAGCAGCCAACAGGGCAGGAACACTGAAGCTTTCTTT. This chain connects TRBV5-1 to TRBJ1-1, with TRBD1 as a possible D gene (6 bases). The CDR3 covers 14 residues. V lost 4 bases, J lost 1 base, and 11 bases lay in between. Germline CDR1 and CDR2: SGHRS and YFSETQ.

Ten or more counts support this clonotype. The J gene is TRBJ1-4, the V gene TRBV12-3 or TRBV12-4; 7 bases agree with TRBD1. The CDR3 runs 14 residues. The V segment lost 6 bases and the J segment 5 bases; nucleotides outside the gene matches: 6. The CDR3 loop reads CASRSGGFNEKLFF. CDR3 coding DNA: TGTGCCAGCAGATCAGGGGGGTTCAATGAAAAACTGTTTTTT.

In this sample, this clonotype turned up many times. The chain carries TRBV5-3 and TRBJ2-1; perhaps D is TRBD1 or TRBD2 (5 bases each). TRBV5-3 is an open reading frame, and its role is uncertain. V dropped 7 bases and J dropped 7 bases, with 18 bases sitting between them. This CDR3 has 14 residues. For the CDR3, the DNA is TGTGCCAGACGAAAGGGGCCCCGGAGGAATGAGCAGTTCTTC. Translation gives CARRKGPRRNEQFF.

Ten or more counts support this clonotype. V usage is TRBV20-1 and J usage is TRBJ2-1; D remains unclear. The CDR3 is made up of 13 amino acids. The V end lost 3 bases, the J end lost 8 bases, and 14 bases lay between the germline ends. Germline values: CDR1 DFQATT, CDR2 SNEGSKA (reference sequence). CDR3 in amino acids: CSASESAADEQFF. In DNA, the CDR3 is TGCAGTGCTAGTGAGTCGGCGGCCGATGAGCAGTTCTTC.

This clonotype has only a few counts. This chain connects TRBV5-1 to TRBJ1-6; weak D call: TRBD1 (6 bases). This CDR3 is built from 13 residues. Between the trimmed V and J ends, which lost 5 bases and 6 bases, there was a span of 9 bases. Germline-derived CDR1 and CDR2 are SGHRS and YFSETQ. The CDR3 sequence is CASRRDTNSPLHF. In nucleotides, the CDR3 is TGCGCCAGCAGACGGGACACTAATTCACCCCTCCACTTT. Filled out from reference TRBV5-1 and TRBJ1-6, the complete variable domain reads KAGVTQTPRYLIKTRGQQVTLSCSPISGHRSVSWYQQTPGQGLQFLFEYFSETQRNKGNFPGRFSGRQFSNSRSEMNVSTLELGDSALYLCASRRDTNSPLHFGNGTRLTVT.

Sample share makes this clonotype medium-sized (0.01 to 0.1%). This chain links TRBV5-1 with TRBJ2-1; D not resolved. The CDR3 is 13 residues long. V lost 4 bases, J lost 9 bases, and 14 bases lay in between. Germline assignment: CDR1 SGHRS and CDR2 YFSETQ. CDR3 DNA: TGCGCCAGCAGCCGTGTTCTAGTGGGTGAGCAGTTCTTC. Protein: CASSRVLVGEQFF.

This clonotype showed up many times. J is TRBJ2-4 and V is TRBV6-1; 10 nucleotides align to TRBD2. Trimming removed 6 bases from V and 9 bases from J; junction bases left unmatched: 8. The germline V gene encodes CDR1 MNHNS and CDR2 SASEGT. The CDR3 is made up of 14 amino acids. The CDR3 is CASRDSGGAGIQYF. The CDR3 bases are TGTGCCAGCAGAGACAGCGGGGGGGCCGGCATTCAGTACTTC.

The table lists this clonotype with many counts. The chain uses TRBV28 and TRBJ1-5; D gene ambiguous. Germline CDR1 is MDHEN and CDR2 is SYDVKM. The V end was cut by 2 bases, the J end by 2 bases, with 4 bases between. The CDR3 spans 13 residues. CDR3 protein: CASSLPRNQPQHF. In nucleotides, the CDR3 is TGTGCCAGCAGTTTACCCCGCAATCAGCCCCAGCATTTT.

This clonotype has ten or more counts. The chain uses TRBV7-2 and TRBJ2-5; 10 bases fit TRBD2. Looked up from germline, CDR1 is SGHTA and CDR2 is FQGNSA. V was pared by 7 bases and J by 4 bases, with 9 bases of the junction left unmatched. This CDR3 region has 15 residues. CDR3 region: CASTLSGGWTETQYF. In DNA, the CDR3 is TGTGCCAGCACTCTTAGCGGGGGGTGGACAGAGACCCAGTACTTC.

This clonotype was counted many times. The chain couples TRBV6-2 or TRBV6-3 to TRBJ2-1; the match to TRBD2 covers 10 bases. The V and J ends lost 6 bases and 4 bases, in that order; junction bases with no gene match: 21. CDR1 and CDR2 from the germline V gene are MNHEY and SVGEGT. This CDR3 spans 20 amino acids. For the CDR3, the DNA is TGTGCCAGCAGAACCGGGCCTAGCGGGGGCGCGGGCTTGAGATACAATGAGCAGTTCTTC. Protein sequence: CASRTGPSGGAGLRYNEQFF.

This clonotype was picked up many times. The chain carries TRBV5-6 and TRBJ1-1; TRBD1 is a possible D gene (5 bases). V lost 0 bases and J lost 6, with 18 bases in between. CDR3 length: 16 amino acids. CDR1 and CDR2 from the germline V gene are SGHDT and YYEEEE. The DNA of the CDR3 is TGTGCCAGCAGCTTGGAAGGGTACGGGACGCCGGCTGAAGCTTTCTTT. This encodes CASSLEGYGTPAEAFF.

This clonotype was detected ten times or more. This chain connects TRBV7-6 to TRBJ2-1; TRBD2 aligns across 10 bases. CDR1 SGHVS and CDR2 FNYEAQ come from the germline V gene. With 2 bases clipped from V and 1 base from J, the junction kept 8 bases outside the gene matches. The CDR3 extends over 18 amino acids. Written as DNA, the CDR3 is TGTGCCAGCAGCTTACGCTTAGCGGGGGGCCAGTCCTACAATGAGCAGTTCTTC. This gives the protein CASSLRLAGGQSYNEQFF.

In its sample, this clonotype was seen many times. This chain joins TRBV24-1 and TRBJ1-5; D uncertain. CDR1 and CDR2 from the germline V gene are KGHDR and SFDVKD. The CDR3 sequence is 15 residues long. V was shortened by 8 bases and J by 7 bases, with 20 bases between the two germline ends. CDR3: CATTSVGRPWQPQHF. The CDR3 coding sequence is TGTGCCACCACCTCGGTTGGCCGGCCGTGGCAGCCCCAGCATTTT.

This clonotype was seen repeatedly, ten times or more. The rearrangement joins TRBV7-3 to TRBJ2-1; 8 bases agree with TRBD2. Trimming cost V 2 bases and J 7 bases; bases outside gene matches: 1. The CDR3 spans 13 residues. The germline V gene has CDR1 SGHTA and CDR2 FQGTGA. The CDR3, as DNA: TGTGCCAGCAGCTTAGGGACTAGGAATGAGCAGTTCTTC. Translated, it gives CASSLGTRNEQFF.

At least ten counts were recorded for this clonotype. This sequence joins TRBV7-2 and TRBJ2-3; weak D call: TRBD1 (5 bases). Trimming stripped 5 bases from V and 2 bases from J, with 8 bases between. CDR1 is SGHTA, CDR2 FQGNSA, per germline. This CDR3 spans 13 amino acids. The DNA of the CDR3 is TGTGCCAGCAGCGCAGGGTACACAGATACGCAGTATTTT. Its translation: CASSAGYTDTQYF.